This is a list of T cell receptor beta chains from one sample in a study of CD8 T cells in ankylosing spondylitis. TCRdb reanalysed the 5' RACE reads using MiXCR and keeps one entry per CDR3 protein. Of some 13,000 distinct CDR3 sequences listed, around 2.8% are singletons. What was sequenced was blood, either unsorted or a sorted T cell fraction (not recorded which). These receptors originate from a male donor with ankylosing spondylitis or in good health (not recorded which). Each CDR3 is given with its conserved first and last residue. The D gene is left open where the match is weak. Size is stated as once, few, many, or a class for an expanded clone.

J gene | V gene | D gene | clone size | CDR3 protein | CDR3 DNA
TRBJ2-2 | TRBV9 | . | medium-sized | CASSPQINTGELFF | TGTGCCAGCAGCCCTCAGATTAACACCGGGGAGCTGTTTTTT
TRBJ2-5 | TRBV9 | . | many | CASSVRTAEQETQYF | TGTGCCAGCAGCGTTAGGACGGCGGAGCAGGAGACCCAGTACTTC
TRBJ2-5 | TRBV9 | . | many | CASSARDSQETQYF | TGTGCCAGCAGCGCCAGGGACTCCCAAGAGACCCAGTACTTC
TRBJ2-5 | TRBV9 | . | many | CASSVSPRLQETQYF | TGTGCCAGCAGCGTAAGCCCCCGCCTCCAAGAGACCCAGTACTTC
TRBJ2-2 | TRBV9 | . | many | CASSVLTGDGELFF | TGTGCCAGCAGCGTATTAACGGGGGACGGGGAGCTGTTTTTT
TRBJ1-1 | TRBV9 | . | medium-sized | CASSVSGNLGNTEAFF | TGTGCCAGCAGCGTTTCAGGGAATTTGGGGAACACTGAAGCTTTCTTT
TRBJ1-1 | TRBV9 | . | many | CASSVGSNTEAFF | TGTGCCAGCAGCGTAGGGTCGAACACTGAAGCTTTCTTT
TRBJ2-7 | TRBV21-1 | . | medium-sized | CVCSVKRDHNEQYF | TGTGTCTGTTCTGTGAAGCGGGATCACAACGAGCAGTACTTC
TRBJ2-5 | TRBV9 | TRBD2 | many | CASSLGLEGPTQYF | TGTGCCAGCAGCCTCGGACTAGAGGGCCCAACCCAGTACTTC
TRBJ2-7 | TRBV9 | . | many | CASSAGTSPYEQYF | TGTGCCAGCAGCGCCGGGACAAGTCCCTACGAGCAGTACTTC
TRBJ2-3 | TRBV9 | . | many | CASSVGADQVTDTQYF | TGTGCCAGCAGCGTAGGAGCGGACCAGGTCACAGATACGCAGTATTTT
TRBJ2-3 | TRBV9 | TRBD2 | many | CASSSKTGGLTDTQYF | TGTGCCAGCAGCTCGAAAACGGGAGGGCTCACAGATACGCAGTATTTT
TRBJ2-2 | TRBV9 | . | many | CASSVVSGGTGELFF | TGTGCCAGCAGCGTAGTATCGGGTGGCACCGGGGAGCTGTTTTTT
TRBJ1-3 | TRBV9 | . | few | CASSSPSGNTIYF | TGTGCCAGCAGCTCCCCCTCTGGAAACACCATATATTTT
TRBJ1-6 | TRBV9 | . | many | CASSAPGVNSPLHF | TGTGCCAGCAGCGCGCCGGGGGTTAATTCACCCCTCCACTTT
TRBJ2-5 | TRBV9 | TRBD2 | many | CASSRGTIPVAQYF | TGTGCCAGCAGCAGAGGGACTATTCCCGTGGCCCAGTACTTC
TRBJ2-1 | TRBV9 | . | many | CASSVDNRGNEQFF | TGTGCCAGCAGCGTAGATAATAGGGGCAATGAGCAGTTCTTC
TRBJ2-1 | TRBV9 | . | many | CASSVVPSSYNEQFF | TGTGCCAGCAGCGTAGTACCGAGCTCCTACAATGAGCAGTTCTTC
TRBJ2-7 | TRBV9 | TRBD1 | medium-sized | CASSARDRYYEQYF | TGTGCCAGCAGCGCCCGGGACAGATACTACGAGCAGTACTTC
TRBJ2-1 | TRBV9 | TRBD1 | medium-sized | CASSETGGTRNEQFF | TGTGCCAGCAGCGAAACAGGGGGAACCCGCAATGAGCAGTTCTTC
TRBJ2-5 | TRBV9 | . | many | CASSPRSGELQTQYF | TGTGCCAGCAGCCCCCGCTCAGGGGAGTTGCAGACCCAGTACTTC
TRBJ1-1 | TRBV9 | TRBD1 | medium-sized | CASNRGHEAEAFF | TGTGCCAGCAACAGGGGGCACGAGGCTGAAGCTTTCTTT
TRBJ2-3 | TRBV9 | . | medium-sized | CASSALGGTDTQYF | TGTGCCAGCAGCGCCCTCGGGGGCACAGATACGCAGTATTTT
TRBJ2-5 | TRBV9 | . | many | CASSLRQGTGPEETQYF | TGTGCCAGCAGCCTCCGGCAGGGGACGGGGCCCGAGGAGACCCAGTACTTC
TRBJ1-3 | TRBV9 | . | many | CASSPDSSGNTIYF | TGTGCCAGCAGTCCCGACAGCTCTGGAAACACCATATATTTT
TRBJ2-1 | TRBV9 | . | many | CASSVAPGPRQPSDNEQFF | TGTGCCAGCAGCGTAGCCCCGGGTCCTCGCCAGCCTTCGGACAATGAGCAGTTCTTC
TRBJ2-1 | TRBV9 | TRBD2 | many | CASSVVAGPVSYNEQFF | TGTGCCAGCAGCGTAGTAGCGGGGCCGGTTTCCTACAATGAGCAGTTCTTC
TRBJ2-7 | TRBV9 | . | many | CASSLRTVSEQYF | TGTGCCAGCAGCCTCCGGACAGTCTCTGAGCAGTACTTC
TRBJ2-4 | TRBV24-1 | . | many | CATSDTGLRGIAKNIQYF | TGTGCCACCAGTGATACTGGGTTGAGGGGGATCGCCAAAAACATTCAGTACTTC
TRBJ1-1 | TRBV9 | TRBD1 | medium-sized | CASSPRQGATEAFF | TGTGCCAGCAGCCCCCGACAGGGGGCCACTGAAGCTTTCTTT
TRBJ2-3 | TRBV9 | . | many | CASSPQSGKGDTQYF | TGTGCCAGCAGCCCCCAAAGCGGCAAAGGCGATACGCAGTATTTT
TRBJ2-2 | TRBV9 | . | few | CASSYGGGANPHTGELFF | TGTGCCAGCAGCTACGGAGGGGGGGCCAATCCCCACACCGGGGAGCTGTTTTTT
TRBJ2-3 | TRBV9 | TRBD2 | many | CASRGAGTDTQYF | TGTGCCTCGCGGGGGGCCGGCACAGATACGCAGTATTTT
TRBJ1-1 | TRBV9 | . | many | CASSVESISLRGTEAFF | TGTGCCAGCAGCGTAGAGAGTATATCCCTACGGGGAACTGAAGCTTTCTTT
TRBJ1-3 | TRBV9 | . | many | CASSVGEGPIYF | TGTGCCAGCAGCGTAGGGGAGGGTCCCATATATTTT
TRBJ2-5 | TRBV9 | . | many | CASSAHQETQYF | TGTGCCAGCAGCGCACACCAAGAGACCCAGTACTTC
TRBJ2-3 | TRBV9 | . | many | CASRGGIGGTDTQYF | TGTGCCAGCAGGGGGGGCATTGGGGGCACAGATACGCAGTATTTT